Following are 21 T cell receptor beta chains from one sample sequenced in a study of T cells in Graves' hyperthyroidism and ophthalmopathy. RNA transcripts yielded amplified TCR beta CDR3 regions. RT-PCR in the first round (using the HTBI primer set) targeted the TCR CDR3. MiXCR, run by TCRdb on the multiplex PCR reads, gives a single entry per CDR3 protein. The data contain some 490,000 distinct CDR3 sequences, about 22% of them singletons. Material: blood. These receptors all stem from a woman aged 70-85 years with Graves' ophthalmopathy.

This chain links TRBV7-2 with TRBJ2-3, with a tentative D call TRBD2 (6 bases). There are 16 residues in the CDR3. Germline V gene sequence: CDR1 SGHTA, CDR2 FQGNSA. Trimming stripped 2 bases from V and 4 bases from J, with 16 bases between. As DNA, the CDR3 is TGTGCCAGCAGCTTAAAGGGTGGGTCGGGGGCAGATACGCAGTATTTT. This codes for CASSLKGGSGADTQYF.

V is TRBV7-8 and J is TRBJ1-5; possibly TRBD1 for D (5 bases). V lost 6 bases, J lost 5 bases, and 11 bases lay in between. The CDR3 extends over 13 amino acids. Germline V gene lookup returns CDR1 SGHVS and CDR2 FQNEAQ. Written as DNA, the CDR3 is TGTGCCAGCAGGTCGGACATCTATCAGCCCCAGCATTTT. The encoded protein is CASRSDIYQPQHF. Complete variable domain (other parts from reference TRBV7-8 and TRBJ1-5): GAGVSQSPRYKVAKRGQDVALRCDPISGHVSLFWYQQALGQGPEFLTYFQNEAQLDKSGLPSDRFFAERPEGSVSTLKIQRTQQEDSAVYLCASRSDIYQPQHFGDGTRLSIL.

CDR3 nucleotide sequence: TGTGCCAGCAGTTCCGGGACAACCACTAGCACAGATACGCAGTATTTT. Its protein is CASSSGTTTSTDTQYF. The V gene is TRBV12-3 or TRBV12-4, the J gene TRBJ2-3; a possible D gene is TRBD1 (6 bases). Trimming pared 4 bases from V and 0 bases from J, leaving 14 bases between. The CDR3 covers 16 residues.

The chain has TRBV25-1 and TRBJ2-5; perhaps TRBD1 as D (6 bases). The CDR3 sequence is 14 residues long. Germline CDR1 reads MGHDK; CDR2 reads SYGVNS. The V gene lost 3 bases and the J gene lost 3 bases, with 11 bases spanning the gap. The CDR3 reads CASSEFQGKETQYF. As DNA, the CDR3 is TGTGCCAGCAGTGAGTTTCAGGGGAAAGAGACCCAGTACTTC. The full variable domain, rest sourced from reference TRBV25-1 and TRBJ2-5, is EADIYQTPRYLVIGTGKKITLECSQTMGHDKMYWYQQDPGMELHLIHYSYGVNSTEKGDLSSESTVSRIRTEHFPLTLESARPSHTSQYLCASSEFQGKETQYFGPGTRLLVL.

Only a few counts were recorded for this clonotype. The V gene is TRBV29-1, the J gene TRBJ2-5; D not resolved. Germline CDR1 reads SQVTM; CDR2 reads ANQGSEA. V lost 3 bases and J 1 base, leaving 6 bases between the germline ends. The CDR3 covers 12 residues. The CDR3 nucleotides are TGCAGCGTTGACGTCAGCCAAGAGACCCAGTACTTC. This sequence encodes CSVDVSQETQYF.

This clonotype was counted only a few times. The chain carries TRBV14 and TRBJ2-7, with 7 bases that match TRBD2. V lost 6 bases, J lost 4 bases, and 9 bases stayed unmatched. CDR1 SGHDN and CDR2 FVKESK come from the germline V gene. The CDR3 consists of 14 residues. CDR3 coding DNA: TGTGCCAGCAGACCTGGGGGGGTCCAATACGAGCAGTACTTC. Translation gives CASRPGGVQYEQYF.

In its sample, this clonotype was seen a few times. The genes are TRBV24-1 and TRBJ2-3; perhaps TRBD1 as D (6 bases). Per germline, CDR1 KGHDR and CDR2 SFDVKD. The CDR3 has 15 amino acids. Trimming removed 4 bases from V and 1 base from J, with 11 bases in between. The chain's CDR3 is CATSEGGVGTDTQYF. CDR3 nucleotide sequence: TGTGCCACCAGTGAAGGGGGAGTGGGCACAGATACGCAGTATTTT.

The chain carries TRBV24-1 and TRBJ2-6, with D uncertain. Germline loops: CDR1 KGHDR, CDR2 SFDVKD. Trimming removed 4 bases at V and 3 bases at J, with 12 bases between. CDR3 length equals 16 residues. The CDR3 region is CATSDPRGYGANVLTF. In DNA form, the CDR3 reads TGTGCCACCAGTGACCCTCGTGGGTATGGGGCCAACGTCCTGACTTTC.

This clonotype was detected only a few times. The CDR3 nucleotides read TGTGCCAGTAGTCACTCCCCCAGTAGGCGGTTGAACACTGAAGCTTTCTTT. Its translation is CASSHSPSRRLNTEAFF. This chain joins TRBV19 and TRBJ1-1, with D hard to call. The germline gives CDR1 LNHDA, CDR2 SQIVND (reference sequence). CDR3 length: 17 amino acids. Trimming removed 5 bases at V and 0 bases at J, with 19 bases between.

About this clonotype itself: A much larger clonotype is one base distant, so this may be a read error. This chain joins TRBV11-3 and TRBJ2-1; perhaps TRBD1 as D (6 bases). The V end was cut by 4 bases, the J end by 0 bases, with 19 bases between. The CDR3 runs 18 residues. Per the germline V gene, CDR1 is SGHNT and CDR2 is YENEEA. The CDR3 is CASSSTGTHSGSYNEQFF. CDR3 coding DNA: TGTGCCAGCAGCTCAACAGGGACCCACTCTGGCTCCTACAATGAGCAGTTCTTC.

In this sample, this clonotype turned up many times. V gene TRBV3-1 combines with J gene TRBJ2-1; 13 bases match TRBD2. The CDR3 consists of 18 residues. Germline-derived CDR1 and CDR2 are LGHDT and YNNKEL (reference sequence). V lost 4 bases and J lost 5; bases outside the gene matches: 11. The CDR3 reads CASSLGLAGALLDNEQFF. CDR3 DNA sequence: TGTGCCAGCAGCCTCGGACTAGCGGGAGCCCTACTAGACAATGAGCAGTTCTTC.

The V gene is TRBV7-2, the J gene TRBJ2-3; no clear D gene. V lost 5 bases and J lost 4, with 19 bases in between. Germline V gene data show CDR1 as SGHTA and CDR2 as FQGNSA. The CDR3 is 16 amino acids. In DNA, the CDR3 is TGTGCCAGCAGCGCCTTGGGCTGGAGTTCCCCAGATACGCAGTATTTT. Its translation is CASSALGWSSPDTQYF.

This clonotype was recorded many times. The chain couples TRBV6-5 to TRBJ2-2; 8 nucleotides line up with TRBD2. The germline gives CDR1 MNHEY, CDR2 SVGAGI. The CDR3 has 14 amino acids. The ends lost 2 bases at V and 10 bases at J; junction bases unmatched: 6. The CDR3 DNA sequence: TGTGCCAGCAGTTACCAACTAGCGGAGACGGAGCTGTTTTTT. This translates into CASSYQLAETELFF.

The gene calls are TRBV20-1 and TRBJ2-1; possible D gene TRBD2, 5 bases. Germline CDR1 reads DFQATT; CDR2 reads SNEGSKA (reference sequence). The CDR3 is 12 amino acids. Trimming pared 6 bases from V and 9 bases from J, leaving 15 bases between. The CDR3 sequence is CSAERRPGEQFF. The CDR3 nucleotides read TGCAGTGCAGAGAGGAGGCCCGGTGAGCAGTTCTTC.

This clonotype was seen repeatedly, ten times or more. The V call is TRBV3-1, the J call TRBJ2-1; TRBD2 agrees at 9 bases. The germline CDR1 and CDR2 sequences are LGHDT and YNNKEL (reference sequence). The V gene end was trimmed by 3 bases and the J gene end by 4 bases; junction bases not matched to a gene: 4. This CDR3 is built from 15 residues. This chain's CDR3 is CASSHRAGGYNEQFF. DNA for the CDR3: TGTGCCAGCAGCCACAGAGCGGGAGGATACAATGAGCAGTTCTTC.

This clonotype was detected a few times. The chain links TRBV10-1 to TRBJ2-7; no definite D call. The CDR3 has 14 amino acids. The germline gives CDR1 WNHNN, CDR2 SYGVQD (reference sequence). Trimming stripped 0 bases from V and 6 bases from J, with 12 bases between. The CDR3 region is CASSESRTVGEQYF. In nucleotides, the CDR3 is TGCGCCAGCAGTGAGTCCAGGACGGTGGGCGAGCAGTACTTC.

This clonotype showed up just a few times. The chain joins TRBV6-1 to TRBJ1-1; the match to TRBD1 covers 7 bases. The CDR3 covers 14 residues. The germline CDR1 and CDR2 sequences are MNHNS and SASEGT. V lost 6 bases and J lost 3; bases outside the gene matches: 7. CDR3 nucleotide sequence: TGTGCCAGCAGCCGAACAGGGGCGGACACTGAAGCTTTCTTT. Its translation: CASSRTGADTEAFF.

This clonotype was seen ten or more times. The chain joins TRBV28 to TRBJ2-5, with unresolved D. Trimming stripped 2 bases from V and 5 bases from J, with 9 bases between. The CDR3 consists of 13 residues. Germline CDR1 MDHEN, CDR2 SYDVKM. CDR3 bases: TGTGCCAGCAGTTTAGGAAGGGTCGAGACCCAGTACTTC. This encodes CASSLGRVETQYF.

This clonotype occurred a few times. The rearrangement uses TRBV7-9 and TRBJ2-1; 7 bases fit TRBD1. Germline values: CDR1 SEHNR, CDR2 FQNEAQ (reference sequence). CDR3 length: 14 amino acids. Losses at the gene ends were 5 bases for V and 8 bases for J; bases not matched to a gene: 9. CDR3 amino acids: CASSTNRGRDEQFF. The DNA for the CDR3 is TGTGCCAGCAGCACCAACAGGGGTAGGGATGAGCAGTTCTTC.

This clonotype was counted many times. J is TRBJ1-1 and V is TRBV2; unclear D gene. Between the trimmed V and J ends, which lost 5 bases and 1 base, there was a span of 11 bases. The CDR3 length is 14 residues. Germline V gene lookup returns CDR1 SNHLY and CDR2 FYNNEI. The chain's CDR3 is CASSPQSENTEAFF. The CDR3 nucleotides read TGTGCCAGCAGTCCCCAGTCCGAGAACACTGAAGCTTTCTTT.

The chain links TRBV6-1 to TRBJ1-2, with D tentatively TRBD1 (6 bases). Trimming pared 5 bases from V and 3 bases from J, leaving 13 bases between. This CDR3 has 14 amino acids. Looked up from germline, CDR1 is MNHNS and CDR2 is SASEGT. CDR3 loop: CASSPTGYDYGYTF. In DNA, the CDR3 is TGTGCCAGCAGTCCTACAGGGTACGACTATGGCTACACCTTC.